These 11 T cell receptor beta chains were all obtained from the same sample, sequenced in a study of CD8 T cells in Susac syndrome. Random hexamers were used to reverse transcribe an amount of roughly 0.5 to 1 ug RNA. Via MiXCR, TCRdb re-called the immunoSEQ multiplex PCR reads, giving one row per CDR3 protein. The sample holds 75,000 to 95,000 distinct CDR3 sequences; approximately 96% are singletons and the top ten take roughly 0.62%. Source material: CD8+ T cells from PBMCs. The receptors originated from a human donor with Susac syndrome.

The chain carries TRBV5-1 and TRBJ1-5, with TRBD1 as a possible D gene (5 bases). CDR3 length: 14 amino acids. Per germline, CDR1 SGHRS and CDR2 YFSETQ. Trimming removed 0 bases from V and 9 bases from J, with 13 bases in between. The CDR3, as DNA: TGCGCCAGCAGCTTGGATGGGGGGAGGCGGCCCCAGCATTTT. Translation gives CASSLDGGRRPQHF.

V gene TRBV20-1 combines with J gene TRBJ1-6; possibly TRBD1 for D (6 bases). The CDR3 runs to 15 residues. Germline values: CDR1 DFQATT, CDR2 SNEGSKA (reference sequence). The V end lost 3 bases, the J end lost 4 bases, and 13 bases lay between the germline ends. CDR3 bases: TGCAGTGCTAGGGTCCGAGGGGGGTATAATTCACCCCTCCACTTT. Its protein product is CSARVRGGYNSPLHF.

This chain uses TRBV20-1 with TRBJ1-1; the D is unclear. Trimming shortened V by 1 base and J by 4 bases, and 19 bases separated the two germline ends. The CDR3 consists of 16 residues. Germline lookup yields CDR1 DFQATT and CDR2 SNEGSKA (reference sequence). The CDR3: CSARAEELSSSTEAFF. The DNA of the CDR3 is TGCAGTGCTAGAGCTGAGGAGCTCTCCTCGAGCACTGAAGCTTTCTTT.

This rearrangement joins TRBV6-5 to TRBJ2-7, with 7 positions matching TRBD1. J lost 2 bases, V lost 6 bases, and 4 bases had no gene match. The CDR3 runs 13 residues. CDR1 MNHEY and CDR2 SVGAGI come from the germline V gene. As DNA, the CDR3 is TGTGCCAGCAGGAAGGGACAGACCTACGAGCAGTACTTC. This translates into CASRKGQTYEQYF.

This clonotype was seen only a few times. The chain has TRBV9 and TRBJ2-7; D is uncertain. Germline lookup yields CDR1 SGDLS and CDR2 YYNGEE. This CDR3 spans 13 amino acids. V was pared by 0 bases and J by 1 base, with 5 bases between. CDR3 bases: TGTGCCAGCAGCGTAGACGGGTCCTACGAGCAGTACTTC. As protein: CASSVDGSYEQYF.

This chain joins TRBV12-3 or TRBV12-4 and TRBJ2-1, with D perhaps matching TRBD1 (6 bases). The germline V and J ends were trimmed by 8 bases and 4 bases, with 18 bases remaining between them. This CDR3 region has 15 residues. The DNA for the CDR3 is TGTGCCAGCGCGACTGGGACAAGCTCGTACAATGAGCAGTTCTTC. This sequence encodes CASATGTSSYNEQFF.

The chain combines TRBV7-2 with TRBJ2-5, with 7 bases lining up with TRBD2. The CDR3 is 15 residues long. V gave up 1 base and J gave up 2 bases; unmatched junction bases: 4. From germline, CDR1 is SGHTA and CDR2 FQGNSA. The CDR3 nucleotides read TGTGCCAGCAGCTTAGGGGGGGGAATACAAGAGACCCAGTACTTC. Encoded protein: CASSLGGGIQETQYF.

The rearrangement joins TRBV6-5 to TRBJ2-2, with 12 bases matching TRBD2. The CDR3 loop spans 16 amino acids. Germline trimming cut 4 bases from V and 4 bases from J; bases unmatched to any gene: 4. CDR1 and CDR2 (germline): MNHEY, SVGAGI. CDR3 nucleotide sequence: TGTGCCAGCAGTTTACGACTAGCGGGGGCCACCGGGGAGCTGTTTTTT. The encoded protein is CASSLRLAGATGELFF.

The V call is TRBV27, the J call TRBJ2-3; 7 bases map to TRBD2. The germline V gene encodes CDR1 MNHEY and CDR2 SMNVEV (reference sequence). The CDR3 length is 15 residues. The V segment lost 4 bases and the J segment 6 bases; nucleotides outside the gene matches: 10. CDR3 in amino acids: CASSSRLASGDTQYF. The CDR3 region has the DNA TGTGCCAGCAGTTCCCGACTAGCAAGTGGGGATACGCAGTATTTT.

The rearrangement links TRBV27 to TRBJ1-6; the match to TRBD1 covers 8 bases. Germline-derived CDR1 and CDR2 are MNHEY and SMNVEV (reference sequence). The CDR3 runs to 14 residues. Trimming at V came to 5 bases and at J to 9 bases, leaving 6 bases not matched to a gene. CDR3 in DNA: TGTGCCAGCAGTGTAGACAGGGGAGGTTCACCCCTCCACTTT. Translation gives CASSVDRGGSPLHF.

The CDR3: CSASQGLGYTEAFF. CDR3 bases: TGCAGTGCTAGTCAGGGGCTTGGGTACACTGAAGCTTTCTTT. The chain carries TRBV20-1 and TRBJ1-1, with D maybe TRBD1 (6 bases). The CDR3 length is 14 residues. Germline lookup yields CDR1 DFQATT and CDR2 SNEGSKA (reference sequence). Between the trimmed V and J ends, which lost 3 bases and 3 bases, there was a span of 14 bases.